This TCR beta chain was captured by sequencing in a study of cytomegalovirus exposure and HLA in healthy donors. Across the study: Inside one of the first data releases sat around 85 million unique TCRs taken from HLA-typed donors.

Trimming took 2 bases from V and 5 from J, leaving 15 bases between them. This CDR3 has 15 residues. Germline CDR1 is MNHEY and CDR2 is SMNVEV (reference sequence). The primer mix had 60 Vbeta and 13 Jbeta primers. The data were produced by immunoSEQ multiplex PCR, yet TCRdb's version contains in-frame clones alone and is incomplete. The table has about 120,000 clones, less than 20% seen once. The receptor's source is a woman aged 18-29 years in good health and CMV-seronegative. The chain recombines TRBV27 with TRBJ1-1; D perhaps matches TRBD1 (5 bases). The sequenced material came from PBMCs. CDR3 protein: CASSLRVPGRTEAFF. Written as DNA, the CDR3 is TGTGCCAGCAGTTTACGAGTTCCAGGGAGGACTGAAGCTTTCTTT.